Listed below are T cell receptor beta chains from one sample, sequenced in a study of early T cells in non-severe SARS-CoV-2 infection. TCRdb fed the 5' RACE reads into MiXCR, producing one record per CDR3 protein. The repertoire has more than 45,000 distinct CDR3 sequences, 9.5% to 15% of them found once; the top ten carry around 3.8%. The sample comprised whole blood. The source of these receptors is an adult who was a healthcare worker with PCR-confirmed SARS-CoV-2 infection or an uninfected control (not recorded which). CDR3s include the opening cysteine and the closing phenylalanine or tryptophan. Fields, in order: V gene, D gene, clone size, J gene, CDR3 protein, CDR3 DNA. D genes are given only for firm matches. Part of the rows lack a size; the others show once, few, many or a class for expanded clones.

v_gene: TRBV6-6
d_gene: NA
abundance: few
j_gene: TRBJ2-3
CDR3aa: CASSWDSTDTQYF
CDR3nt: TGTGCCAGCAGCTGGGACAGCACAGATACGCAGTATTTT

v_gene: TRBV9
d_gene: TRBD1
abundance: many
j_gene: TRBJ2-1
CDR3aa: CASSAPGTGVFF
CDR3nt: TGTGCCAGCAGCGCTCCCGGGACAGGGGTGTTCTTC

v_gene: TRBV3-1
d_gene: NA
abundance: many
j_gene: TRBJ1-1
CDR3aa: CASSQSMGARTEAFF
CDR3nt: TGTGCCAGCAGCCAGTCAATGGGGGCTCGAACTGAAGCTTTCTTT

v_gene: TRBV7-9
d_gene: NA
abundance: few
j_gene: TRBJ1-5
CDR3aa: CASSLGVSNQPQHF
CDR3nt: TGTGCCAGCAGCTTAGGTGTTAGCAATCAGCCCCAGCATTTT

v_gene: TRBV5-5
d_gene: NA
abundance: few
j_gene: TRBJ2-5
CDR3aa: CASSSDTGETQYF
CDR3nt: TGTGCCAGCAGCTCGGACACCGGGGAGACCCAGTACTTC

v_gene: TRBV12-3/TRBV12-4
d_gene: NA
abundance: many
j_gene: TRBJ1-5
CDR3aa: CASSLKGPQHF
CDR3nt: TGTGCCAGCAGTTTAAAGGGGCCCCAGCATTTT

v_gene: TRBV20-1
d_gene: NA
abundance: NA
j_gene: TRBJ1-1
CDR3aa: CSASGTANTEAFF
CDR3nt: TGCAGTGCTAGTGGAACCGCGAACACTGAAGCTTTCTTT

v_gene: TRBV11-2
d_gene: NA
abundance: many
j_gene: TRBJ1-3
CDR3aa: CASSPRPPRQFGNTIYF
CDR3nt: TGTGCCAGCAGCCCCCGCCCCCCTCGACAGTTTGGAAACACCATATATTTT

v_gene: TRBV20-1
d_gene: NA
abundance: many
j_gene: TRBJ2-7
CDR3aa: CSARTGDYEQYF
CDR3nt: TGCAGTGCTAGAACGGGGGACTACGAGCAGTACTTC

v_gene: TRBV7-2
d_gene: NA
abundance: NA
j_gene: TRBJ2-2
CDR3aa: CASSFFRGELFF
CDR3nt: TGTGCCAGCAGCTTTTTTAGGGGGGAGCTGTTTTTT

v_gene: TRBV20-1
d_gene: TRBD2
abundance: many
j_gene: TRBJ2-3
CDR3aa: CSATSGRGTDTQYF
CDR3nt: TGCAGTGCCACTAGCGGGAGGGGCACAGATACGCAGTATTTT

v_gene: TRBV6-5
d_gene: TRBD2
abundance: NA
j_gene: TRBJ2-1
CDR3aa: CASSYRVNSGVSYNEQFF
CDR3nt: TGTGCCAGCAGTTACCGCGTAAATAGCGGGGTCTCCTACAATGAGCAGTTCTTC

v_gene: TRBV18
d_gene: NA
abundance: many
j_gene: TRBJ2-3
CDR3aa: CASSPDFTSTDTQYF
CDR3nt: TGTGCCAGCTCGCCGGACTTTACTAGCACAGATACGCAGTATTTT

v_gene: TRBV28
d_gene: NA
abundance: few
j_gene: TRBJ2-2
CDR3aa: CASSLVLGELFF
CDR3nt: TGTGCCAGCAGTTTGGTTCTGGGGGAGCTGTTTTTT

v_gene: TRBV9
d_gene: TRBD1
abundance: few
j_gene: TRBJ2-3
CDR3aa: CASSAGQGADTQYF
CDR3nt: TGTGCCAGCAGCGCAGGACAGGGAGCAGATACGCAGTATTTT